This T cell receptor (beta chain) was sequenced in a study of shared clonotypes between healthy human individuals. A CD45RA-negative memory subset and a CD45RA+ naive subset were separated from the CD4+ cells. Germline assignment: CDR1 GTSNPN and CDR2 SVGIG (reference sequence). Trimming took off 5 bases at V and 3 bases at J, with 8 bases between the two ends. This CDR3 contains 11 residues. This clone was counted ten times or more. The same CDR3 arises from other DNA sequences in this sample as well. Libraries were prepared by immunoSEQ multiplex PCR; TCRdb keeps only in-frame clonotypes and omits some of them. The data hold hundreds of thousands of clones, with about three quarters observed a single time.

The receptor was derived from a woman aged 25-40 years in good health. The V call is TRBV30, the J call TRBJ2-7, with D tentatively TRBD2 (6 bases). Sample: memory CD4+ T cells sorted from blood. Subset described: CD45RA-negative fraction. The CDR3 is CAWGRYYEQYF. CDR3 DNA sequence: TGTGCCTGGGGGAGGTACTACGAGCAGTACTTC.